In this sample, the clone carrying this T cell receptor (beta chain) turned up a few times. Antigen unknown. This CDR3 is also generated by other DNA sequences in the sample. The sample comes from a study of shared clonotypes between healthy human individuals. Overall study findings and caveats: Unshared clonotypes carried lower generation probabilities than those common to all four donors.

Naive CD8 cells, CD45RO-negative and positively selected for CCR7, excluded terminally differentiated effector memory CD45RA+ cells. The CDR3 totals 13 residues. CDR1 and CDR2 (germline): SEHNR, FQNEAQ (reference sequence). Trimming removed 3 bases at V and 4 bases at J, with 9 bases between. The DNA input per sorted-subset replicate PCR was 200 ng, corresponding to tens of thousands of T cell genomes. Authors' analysis steps: ImmunoSEQ sequences covered only the junction and lacked quality scores; filtering therefore differed. Here immunoSEQ multiplex PCR was the method, and the copy in TCRdb shows in-frame clones only, minus some. V, J and clone size were drawn from that table, and D and trimming were deduced from the DNA. The table shows 2 million or so clones, with less than 95% occurring only once.

This TCR was sampled from a man aged 18 to 30 in good health. V is TRBV7-9 and J is TRBJ1-2; a possible D gene is TRBD1 (6 bases). The sequenced material came from naive CD8+ T cells sorted from blood. CDR3: CASSLGASYGYTF. The DNA for the CDR3 is TGTGCCAGCAGCTTGGGGGCGAGCTATGGCTACACCTTC.